This TCR beta chain emerged from a study of metastatic and nonmetastatic thyroid tumors. This clone was counted at least ten times. An end of the junction does not agree with germline; a read error may underlie this. The sample carries other DNA sequences with the same CDR3. TCRdb re-processed the PCR reads through MiXCR. The profile covers 25,000 or so clones, with around a sixth appearing a single time and 4% to 5% taken by the ten largest. Germline CDR1 reads SGHDN; CDR2 reads FVKESK. The CDR3 has 18 residues. Patients had received no treatment of any kind before thyroid surgery. The TCR originated in a female donor with papillary thyroid cancer or a benign thyroid nodule (not recorded which). Some clones in this sample may be carry-over from other donors' samples. This chain joins TRBV14 and TRBJ2-3; D not resolved. Sequencing was done on a sample of blood. The CDR3 protein is CTSSQEPTHWGLADTQYF. CDR3 DNA: TGTACCAGCAGCCAAGAACCCACCCATTGGGGTTTGGCAGATACGCAGTATTTT. The whole variable domain, filled in from reference TRBV14 and TRBJ2-3, reads EAGVTQFPSHSVIEKGQTVTLRCDPISGHDNLYWYRRVMGKEIKFLLHFVKESKQDESGMPNNRFLAERTGGTYSTLKVQPAELEDSGVYFCTSSQEPTHWGLADTQYFGPGTRLTVL.